This is a list of T cell receptor beta chains from one sample in a study of cytomegalovirus exposure and HLA in healthy donors. This table comes from immunoSEQ multiplex PCR, and its TCRdb copy is limited to in-frame clones, with some not included. The profile shows about 120,000 clones, 89% of them singletons. The sample comprised PBMCs. All receptors derive from a woman under 30 in good health and CMV-seronegative. Each CDR3 is given with its conserved first and last residue. The D gene is left open where the match is weak. Not every row has a clone size; where given, it reads once, few, many or a size class.

v_gene,d_gene,j_gene,abundance,CDR3nt,CDR3aa
TRBV9,TRBD2,TRBJ2-5,-,TGTGCCAGCAGCCCCCTATCGGCTAGCGGGGGGTCGTACCAAGAGACCCAGTACTTC,CASSPLSASGGSYQETQYF
TRBV4-3,-,TRBJ1-2,-,TGCGCCAGCAGCCAAGGTTCCGTCAACTATGGCTACACCTTC,CASSQGSVNYGYTF
TRBV11-2,-,TRBJ1-2,-,TGTGCCAGCAGCGAGACAGTCTATGGCTACACCTTC,CASSETVYGYTF
TRBV27,TRBD1,TRBJ1-2,-,TGTGCCAGCAGTTTAGACAGGGGGCCTAATTGGGATGGCTACACCTTC,CASSLDRGPNWDGYTF
TRBV7-5,-,TRBJ2-7,-,TGTGCCAGACCCGGCATAAACGGGGGACAGGGTTCCTACGAGCAGTACTTC,CARPGINGGQGSYEQYF
TRBV7-9,TRBD1,TRBJ2-3,-,TGTGCCAGCAGTTCAGACAGGGGGCTCACAGATACGCAGTATTTT,CASSSDRGLTDTQYF
TRBV10-3,-,TRBJ1-5,-,TGTGCCATCAGTGCGTCGCAGGGCAATCAGCCCCAGCATTTT,CAISASQGNQPQHF
TRBV7-3,TRBD2,TRBJ2-1,once,TGTGCCAGCAGCTCTCAAGGACTAGCGGGGGGCAATGAGCAGTTCTTC,CASSSQGLAGGNEQFF
TRBV4-1,-,TRBJ2-4,-,TGCGCCAGCAGCCAACCGGGCAGGGGAAAGTCAAACATTCAGTACTTC,CASSQPGRGKSNIQYF
TRBV18,-,TRBJ1-2,-,TGTGCCAGCTCCCCAACCAGGGCTTTGAACTATGGCTACACCTTC,CASSPTRALNYGYTF
TRBV30,-,TRBJ2-7,-,TGTGCCGGAAATGAGCGGACGTTTCCCTACGAGCAGTACTTC,CAGNERTFPYEQYF
TRBV5-1,TRBD1,TRBJ2-5,-,TGCGCCAGCAGCAAGGACAGGTTTCGGCAAGAGACCCAGTACTTC,CASSKDRFRQETQYF
TRBV30,-,TRBJ1-4,-,TGTGCCTGGAGTAACCCACGAGGGGAAAAACTGTTTTTT,CAWSNPRGEKLFF
TRBV5-4,TRBD1,TRBJ1-1,-,TGTGCCAGCAGCACCAGGGGGGAGAACACTGAAGCTTTCTTT,CASSTRGENTEAFF
TRBV6-5,-,TRBJ1-2,-,TGTGCCAGCAGTTACTCGGGTAGGGGTCCTGGCGGCTACACCTTC,CASSYSGRGPGGYTF
TRBV7-9,-,TRBJ1-4,-,TGTGCCAGCAGCTCTCCGCCGTGGACATTCGATGAAAAACTGTTTTTT,CASSSPPWTFDEKLFF
TRBV5-1,TRBD1,TRBJ1-1,-,TGCGCCAGCAGCTTGAGAGGAGGACAGGGGCTCACTGAAGCTTTCTTT,CASSLRGGQGLTEAFF
TRBV5-4,TRBD1,TRBJ2-5,-,TGTGCCAGCAGCGCGAACCGGGACAGGGCCCCGGGTTTCCAAGAGACCCAGTACTTC,CASSANRDRAPGFQETQYF
TRBV2,TRBD1,TRBJ1-2,-,TGTGCCTCACACCCGGACAGGGGGAATAAAGGCTACACCTTC,CASHPDRGNKGYTF
TRBV2,TRBD1,TRBJ1-2,once,TGTGCCAGCAGGGGCGGCACCAGGGGGTCTAACTATGGCTACACCTTC,CASRGGTRGSNYGYTF
TRBV5-8,TRBD1,TRBJ2-7,-,TGTGCCAGCAGCCGACAGGGGGGCTACGAGCAGTACTTC,CASSRQGGYEQYF
TRBV5-6,-,TRBJ1-2,-,TGTGCCAGCAGCATTGAACAGGGACGGGACTATGGCTACACCTTC,CASSIEQGRDYGYTF
TRBV2,TRBD1,TRBJ1-5,-,TGTGCCAGCAGGGGGACAGTTAGCAATCAGCCCCAGCATTTT,CASRGTVSNQPQHF
TRBV11-2,-,TRBJ2-5,-,TGTGCCAGCAGCCCAAAATGGGAGCCAGGAGAGACCCAGTACTTC,CASSPKWEPGETQYF
TRBV25-1,-,TRBJ2-1,-,TGTGCCAGCAGTGATGCAGGGGAGTCCTACAATGAGCAGTTCTTC,CASSDAGESYNEQFF
TRBV6-4,TRBD2,TRBJ2-3,-,TGTGCCAGCGGGACTAGCGGCACAGATACGCAGTATTTT,CASGTSGTDTQYF
TRBV7-2,-,TRBJ2-7,-,TGTGCCAGCAGCCATCGACGGGAAACCTACGAGCAGTACTTC,CASSHRRETYEQYF
TRBV2,TRBD1,TRBJ2-2,-,TGTGCCAGCAGGAAGCAAACAGGGGGCGGATTAGCCGGGGAGCTGTTTTTT,CASRKQTGGGLAGELFF
TRBV7-2,TRBD1,TRBJ1-2,-,TGTGCCAGCAGCTTAACCCTCTTCCCCGGACAGGGGGTTTATGGCTACACCTTC,CASSLTLFPGQGVYGYTF
TRBV2,TRBD1,TRBJ2-7,once,TGTGCCAGCAGTTACCTGACCGGGACAGGGGGTCTCGAGCAGTACTTC,CASSYLTGTGGLEQYF
TRBV7-2,TRBD1,TRBJ1-3,-,TGTGCCAGCAGCCCGGGGACAGGGAGTGGAAACACCATATATTTT,CASSPGTGSGNTIYF
TRBV11-2,TRBD1,TRBJ2-2,-,TGTGCCAGCAGCTCGACCCCGGGACAGGGGGGTTACACCGGGGAGCTGTTTTTT,CASSSTPGQGGYTGELFF
TRBV6-1,-,TRBJ1-1,-,TGTGCCAGCAGTGAAGCCGGGGTCCTTGACACTGAAGCTTTCTTT,CASSEAGVLDTEAFF
TRBV30,TRBD1,TRBJ2-2,-,TGTGCCTGGACCATGGGGACAGGGACACCCGGGGAGCTGTTTTTT,CAWTMGTGTPGELFF
TRBV27,-,TRBJ1-1,-,TGTGCCAGCAGCCGACCAGGAGGTGATGAAGCTTTCTTT,CASSRPGGDEAFF
TRBV28,TRBD1,TRBJ1-1,-,TGTGCCAGCAGTCAACCCGGGACAGGGAACACTGAAGCTTTCTTT,CASSQPGTGNTEAFF
TRBV28,TRBD1,TRBJ1-5,-,TGTGCCACTACCACCGGGACAGAGTATAGCAATCAGCCCCAGCATTTT,CATTTGTEYSNQPQHF
TRBV28,TRBD1,TRBJ2-7,-,TGTGCCAGCAGCATTGACCGGGCCGGGACAGGGTGTGAGAGCGTGCGATGCGAGCAGTACTTC,CASSIDRAGTGCESVRCEQYF
TRBV28,TRBD1,TRBJ1-4,-,TGTGCCAGCAGTTTCCCTAGGACAGGGTCAAATGAAAAACTGTTTTTT,CASSFPRTGSNEKLFF
TRBV2,TRBD2,TRBJ2-1,-,TGTGCCAGCAGACGGGGGGGAGCTAGCGGCGGTGAGCAGTTCTTC,CASRRGGASGGEQFF
TRBV7-6,TRBD2,TRBJ2-1,-,TGTGCCAGCAGCTTAGAAGGAGCGGGAAGCTACAATGAGCAGTTCTTC,CASSLEGAGSYNEQFF
TRBV2,TRBD1,TRBJ2-7,-,TGTGCCAGCAGTGAACGGGACAGGGGCGCATCAAGCTCCTACGAGCAGTACTTC,CASSERDRGASSSYEQYF
TRBV7-8,TRBD2,TRBJ2-1,-,TGTGCCAGCAGATCAGACGGGACTAGCGGATTCAACAATGAGCAGTTCTTC,CASRSDGTSGFNNEQFF
TRBV4-2,TRBD2,TRBJ2-1,once,TGTGCCAGCAGCCAAGAAGGGGAGGCGGGGGGCCCCAATGAGCAGTTCTTC,CASSQEGEAGGPNEQFF
TRBV7-8,TRBD1,TRBJ1-5,few,TGTGCCAGCAGCTCGGGGACAGGGTGGCATCAGCCCCAGCATTTT,CASSSGTGWHQPQHF
TRBV28,TRBD2,TRBJ2-1,-,TGTGCCAGCAGTCCCCGGACTAGCGGGAGTTTCCCCCATGAGCAGTTCTTC,CASSPRTSGSFPHEQFF
TRBV27,TRBD1,TRBJ1-6,-,TGTGCCAGCAGGGCTCGGACAGGGGGCGCCGTATCCTATAATTCACCCCTCCACTTT,CASRARTGGAVSYNSPLHF
TRBV5-1,-,TRBJ2-2,-,TGCGCCAGCACTATGAGCGGATTAACGAACACCGGGGAGCTGTTTTTT,CASTMSGLTNTGELFF
TRBV6-4,-,TRBJ2-6,-,TGTGCCAGCAGTGACTCGATGTCAGGAGGGGACGGGGCCAACGTCCTGACTTTC,CASSDSMSGGDGANVLTF
TRBV7-9,-,TRBJ2-5,-,TGTGCCAGCAGCCTCCAAGAGACCCAGTACTTC,CASSLQETQYF
TRBV28,TRBD1,TRBJ1-1,-,TGTGCCAGCAGTCCAGGGGGCACCCCTGAAGCTTTCTTT,CASSPGGTPEAFF
TRBV6-5,-,TRBJ2-3,-,TGTGCCAGCAGTTACTCATCGGGAAAAGATACGCAGTATTTT,CASSYSSGKDTQYF
TRBV4-2,TRBD1,TRBJ2-7,-,TGTGCCAGCAGCCCCCGGGACAGCTCCTACGAGCAGTACTTC,CASSPRDSSYEQYF
TRBV4-1,TRBD1,TRBJ1-5,-,TGCGCCAGCAGCCATACAGGGGGTCAGCCCCAGCATTTT,CASSHTGGQPQHF
TRBV27,-,TRBJ1-6,-,TGTGCCAGCAGTTTAAGTATGCCGGGGAGCTCCTATAATTCACCCCTCCACTTT,CASSLSMPGSSYNSPLHF
TRBV14,-,TRBJ2-5,-,TGTGCCAGCAGCCAATGGCGGGGAGAGACCCAGTACTTC,CASSQWRGETQYF
TRBV28,-,TRBJ1-2,-,TGTGCCAGCAGCCGACATGAACCACGGGGCGCCGGGAGCACCTTC,CASSRHEPRGAGSTF
TRBV18,-,TRBJ2-3,once,TGTGCCAGCTCACCAAGGGGCCTCTGGGGAGATACGCAGTATTTT,CASSPRGLWGDTQYF
TRBV5-1,-,TRBJ2-2,-,TGCGCCAGCAGCTTGGCCCGAACAGGGAACACCGGGGAGCTGTTTTTT,CASSLARTGNTGELFF